The next 12 T cell receptor beta chains were all read from a single sample in a study of T cells after posttransplantation cyclophosphamide. Cyclophosphamide on days +3 and +4 followed busulfan-fludarabine conditioning and a marrow graft. The repertoire was sequenced with immunoSEQ multiplex PCR; TCRdb's copy has only in-frame clones and lacks some. The repertoire holds several thousand clones, about 85% seen once, with 20% to 25% in the top ten. Sequences were derived from PBMCs, sampled after allogeneic stem cell transplant with posttransplant cyclophosphamide. Receptors were obtained from a female patient in her 40s who received an allogeneic stem cell transplant from an unrelated donor, was CMV-positive, and had no GVHD. Some T cells may have come from the graft donor.

This chain uses TRBV18 with TRBJ2-7; 7 bases agree with TRBD1. The CDR3 has 15 amino acids. Losses at the gene ends were 6 bases for V and 0 bases for J; bases not matched to a gene: 8. Looked up from germline, CDR1 is KGHSH and CDR2 is LQKENI. CDR3 nucleotides: TGTGCCAGCTCCCGGGACAGCAAATTCTCCTACGAGCAGTACTTC. It encodes CASSRDSKFSYEQYF.

The CDR3 DNA sequence: TGCGCCAGCAGCTGGGGCCAGGGAGATACGCAGTATTTT. The encoded protein is CASSWGQGDTQYF. The chain joins TRBV5-1 to TRBJ2-3, with D maybe TRBD1 (5 bases). The CDR3 has 13 residues. V was cut by 3 bases and J by 5 bases, with 10 bases left in between. Looked up from germline, CDR1 is SGHRS and CDR2 is YFSETQ.

The rearrangement uses TRBV7-4 and TRBJ2-7, with 9 bases lining up with TRBD1. The CDR3 extends over 14 amino acids. Trimming removed 6 bases from V and 5 bases from J; junction bases left unmatched: 8. CDR1 and CDR2 (germline): SGHVT, SQSDAQ. The chain's CDR3 is CASRNGQGTNEQYF. The CDR3 DNA is TGTGCCAGCAGAAACGGACAGGGGACGAACGAGCAGTACTTC.

The chain joins TRBV7-3 to TRBJ2-1; D gene ambiguous. Trimming left V 0 bases short and J 6 bases short, with 6 bases between. CDR3 length equals 13 residues. Germline V CDR1 and CDR2: SGHTA, FQGTGA. CDR3 protein: CASSLTLSNEQFF. In DNA form, the CDR3 reads TGTGCCAGCAGCTTAACACTATCCAATGAGCAGTTCTTC.

This clone occurred once. The chain is built from TRBV5-1 and TRBJ1-4; 9 positions match TRBD1. CDR1 and CDR2 (germline): SGHRS, YFSETQ. V lost 0 bases and J lost 6; bases outside the gene matches: 3. The CDR3 loop spans 15 amino acids. CDR3 in DNA: TGCGCCAGCAGCTTGGAAAGGACAGGGGATGAAAAACTGTTTTTT. Translation: CASSLERTGDEKLFF.

This clone appeared a few times. This chain links TRBV7-6 with TRBJ2-1; D remains unclear. In germline, CDR1 is SGHVS, CDR2 FNYEAQ. V was cut by 4 bases and J by 5 bases, with 12 bases left in between. The CDR3 loop spans 14 amino acids. Here the CDR3 reads CASSSPSRDNEQFF. CDR3 sequence (DNA): TGTGCCAGCAGCTCCCCCTCCCGGGACAATGAGCAGTTCTTC.

The chain employs TRBV11-3 and TRBJ2-5; 8 bases line up with TRBD2. Germline trimming cut 0 bases from V and 4 bases from J; bases unmatched to any gene: 4. This CDR3 has 15 amino acids. Germline V gene lookup returns CDR1 SGHNT and CDR2 YENEEA. The CDR3 protein is CASSLDLSGGETQYF. CDR3 DNA: TGTGCCAGCAGCTTAGATCTGAGCGGGGGAGAGACCCAGTACTTC. The full variable domain, completed using reference TRBV11-3 and TRBJ2-5, is EAGVVQSPRYKIIEKKQPVAFWCNPISGHNTLYWYLQNLGQGPELLIRYENEEAVDDSQLPKDRFSAERLKGVDSTLKIQPAELGDSAVYLCASSLDLSGGETQYFGPGTRLLVL.

The chain employs TRBV5-4 and TRBJ1-2; 9 bases are shared with TRBD1. V lost 4 bases, J lost 2 bases, and 6 bases stayed unmatched. This CDR3 contains 15 residues. Germline values: CDR1 SGHNT, CDR2 YYREEE (reference sequence). The CDR3 here is CASSNRGTGNYGYTF. The CDR3 DNA sequence: TGTGCCAGCAGCAACAGGGGGACAGGGAACTATGGCTACACCTTC.

The chain combines TRBV7-8 with TRBJ1-1; 8 positions match TRBD1. This CDR3 spans 16 amino acids. Trimming removed 4 bases from V and 5 bases from J; junction bases left unmatched: 12. CDR1 and CDR2 (germline): SGHVS, FQNEAQ. The CDR3 DNA is TGTGCCAGCAGCTACCACAGGGGGGACGGCGTGACTGAAGCTTTCTTT. The encoded protein is CASSYHRGDGVTEAFF.

The chain combines TRBV4-3 with TRBJ1-2; TRBD1 might be the D (6 bases). Germline V lookup: CDR1 LGHNA, CDR2 YSLEER. V was trimmed by 0 bases and J by 4 bases, leaving 12 bases between them. CDR3 length equals 15 residues. The CDR3: CASSQEARGSYGYTF. Written as DNA, the CDR3 is TGCGCCAGCAGCCAAGAGGCCAGGGGATCCTATGGCTACACCTTC.

CDR3 nucleotides: TGCGCCAGCAGCCCGGACAGGGGAGATTCACCCCTCCACTTT. It specifies CASSPDRGDSPLHF. V and J are TRBV5-1 and TRBJ1-6; 9 bases agree with TRBD1. Per the germline V gene, CDR1 is SGHRS and CDR2 is YFSETQ. V dropped 4 bases and J dropped 8; count of bases not matched to a gene: 4. CDR3 size: 14 residues.

The chain combines TRBV29-1 with TRBJ2-7, with TRBD1 matching 9 bases. Germline V gene lookup returns CDR1 SQVTM and CDR2 ANQGSEA. CDR3 size: 13 residues. The ends lost 6 bases at V and 4 bases at J; junction bases unmatched: 7. The CDR3 sequence: CSVAGTGIYEQYF. The CDR3 nucleotides are TGCAGCGTCGCTGGGACAGGGATTTACGAGCAGTACTTC.